Below are 28 T cell receptor beta chains sequenced from a single sample in a study of blood T cells in healthy people across ages. A second PCR of roughly 7 to 11 cycles used a sample-barcoded 5' primer and a J-beta primer mix. In TCRdb, the 5' RACE reads were re-called with MiXCR into one record per CDR3 protein. Of about 1,800,000 distinct CDR3 sequences listed, 28% are singletons. The sample taken for sequencing was blood. The receptors shown here come from a woman in her thirties in good health.

This rearrangement joins TRBV20-1 to TRBJ2-5; D not resolved. With 0 bases removed from V and 11 bases from J, the gap between germline ends came to 16 bases. CDR1 and CDR2 (germline): DFQATT, SNEGSKA (reference sequence). This CDR3 is 13 amino acids long. The CDR3 protein is CSARDVLFNEQYF. CDR3 nucleotides: TGCAGTGCTAGAGATGTACTTTTTAATGAGCAGTACTTC.

This clonotype has only one observation. The V call is TRBV7-9, the J call TRBJ1-1; tentatively, D is TRBD1 (5 bases). CDR3 length equals 16 residues. Germline CDR1 and CDR2: SEHNR and FQNEAQ (reference sequence). Trimming left V 3 bases short and J 4 bases short, with 18 bases between. CDR3 sequence reads: CASSFARTTASTEAFF. The DNA for the CDR3 is TGTGCCAGCAGCTTTGCTCGGACGACAGCAAGCACTGAAGCTTTCTTT. Filled out from reference TRBV7-9 and TRBJ1-1, the complete variable domain reads DTGVSQNPRHKITKRGQNVTFRCDPISEHNRLYWYRQTLGQGPEFLTYFQNEAQLEKSRLLSDRFSAERPKGSFSTLEIQRTEQGDSAMYLCASSFARTTASTEAFFGQGTRLTVV.

This clonotype was seen many times. The V call is TRBV5-1, the J call TRBJ2-1; D unclear. This CDR3 has 13 residues. CDR1 SGHRS and CDR2 YFSETQ come from the germline V gene. V lost 2 bases and J lost 5, with 8 bases in between. CDR3 in amino acids: CASSLTFNNEQFF. Here the CDR3 DNA reads TGCGCCAGCAGCTTAACCTTTAACAATGAGCAGTTCTTC.

In this sample, this clonotype turned up a few times. The chain carries TRBV20-1 and TRBJ2-1, with 11 nucleotides matching TRBD2. Germline lookup yields CDR1 DFQATT and CDR2 SNEGSKA (reference sequence). The CDR3 is 14 amino acids. The ends lost 1 base at V and 7 bases at J; junction bases unmatched: 3. The CDR3 here is CSARGASGRNEQFF. The CDR3 region has the DNA TGCAGTGCTAGAGGGGCTAGCGGGAGGAATGAGCAGTTCTTC.

In this sample, this clonotype turned up a few times. The genes are TRBV7-2 and TRBJ2-1; possible D gene TRBD2, 5 bases. CDR3 length equals 12 residues. Trimming took 5 bases from V and 9 from J, leaving 11 bases between them. In germline, CDR1 is SGHTA, CDR2 FQGNSA. Here the CDR3 reads CASSPRTREQFF. CDR3 DNA sequence: TGTGCCAGCAGCCCCCGGACTCGTGAGCAGTTCTTC.

There are many counts of this clonotype. This chain connects TRBV29-1 to TRBJ2-7; 12 nucleotides line up with TRBD1. This CDR3 is 15 amino acids long. After removal of 6 bases from V and 4 bases from J, the junction contained 10 bases not matched to a gene. The germline V gene encodes CDR1 SQVTM and CDR2 ANQGSEA. The CDR3 protein is CSVGAPGQGAYEQYF. In DNA form, the CDR3 reads TGCAGCGTCGGGGCGCCGGGACAGGGGGCTTACGAGCAGTACTTC.

The V and J genes are TRBV2 and TRBJ1-2; 7 bases line up with TRBD1. V lost 7 bases, J lost 7 bases, and 6 bases stayed unmatched. Germline V gene lookup returns CDR1 SNHLY and CDR2 FYNNEI. This CDR3 region has 12 residues. CDR3 sequence: CASTGDRVGYTF. The CDR3 DNA is TGTGCCAGCACCGGCGACAGGGTTGGCTACACCTTC.

Turning to this clonotype: A much larger clone differs by one base, so this may be a read error. This chain links TRBV6-1 with TRBJ2-1; D may match TRBD1 or TRBD2 (5 bases each). The last part of the DNA fits TRBJ2-7 better; the J call may be wrong. CDR3 length: 15 amino acids. Germline V gene sequence: CDR1 MNHNS, CDR2 SASEGT. CDR3 loop: CASSRDGSSYNEQYF. For the CDR3, the DNA is TGTGCCAGCAGTAGGGACGGTAGCTCCTACAATGAGCAGTACTTC.

This clonotype was picked up many times. V is TRBV28 and J is TRBJ2-7, with 10 positions matching TRBD1. V shed 10 bases, J shed 5 bases, and the junction held 8 bases outside the gene matches. Germline CDR1 is MDHEN and CDR2 is SYDVKM. The CDR3 is 13 amino acids. CDR3 DNA sequence: TGTGCCACAACCGGGACAGGGGATGACGAGCAGTACTTC. Amino acid sequence: CATTGTGDDEQYF.

In DNA form, the CDR3 reads TGTGCCAGTGACAGGGTTGGGGCAGATACGCAGTATTTT. This translates into CASDRVGADTQYF. The V gene is TRBV2, the J gene TRBJ2-3, with TRBD1 matching over 7 bases. CDR1 is SNHLY, CDR2 FYNNEI, per germline. This CDR3 spans 13 amino acids. J was trimmed by 4 bases and V by 9 bases; bases with no gene match: 7.

At least ten counts were recorded for this clonotype. V gene TRBV12-3 or TRBV12-4 combines with J gene TRBJ1-2, with TRBD1 as a possible D gene (6 bases). Trimming cost V 1 base and J 4 bases, with 13 bases left between them. The CDR3 spans 15 residues. The CDR3 loop reads CASSLGQAKSYGYTF. The CDR3 DNA sequence: TGTGCCAGCAGTTTAGGACAGGCTAAATCCTATGGCTACACCTTC.

This clonotype turned up a few times. The chain joins TRBV6-6 to TRBJ1-2; D ambiguous. With 2 bases removed from V and 5 bases from J, the gap between germline ends came to 12 bases. The CDR3 is made up of 14 amino acids. The germline V gene has CDR1 MNHNY and CDR2 SVGAGI (reference sequence). The CDR3 DNA follows: TGTGCCAGCAGTTACAGGGAGGGAAGTTATGGCTACACCTTC. This translates into CASSYREGSYGYTF.

This clonotype was seen a handful of times. The chain recombines TRBV28 with TRBJ2-7, with 8 bases lining up with TRBD1. The CDR3 consists of 13 residues. The junction had 9 bases not matched to a gene; V was cut back by 7 bases and J by 7 bases. The germline V gene encodes CDR1 MDHEN and CDR2 SYDVKM. The CDR3 DNA follows: TGTGCCAGCACCTCCCGGACAGGGCAAGAGCAGTACTTC. This translates into CASTSRTGQEQYF.

This clonotype has only a few counts. This sequence joins TRBV20-1 and TRBJ2-3; 8 bases agree with TRBD2. CDR1 is DFQATT, CDR2 SNEGSKA, per germline (reference sequence). The CDR3 has 16 residues. Trimming removed 0 bases from V and 4 bases from J; junction bases left unmatched: 9. Here the CDR3 DNA reads TGCAGTGCTAGAGATTGGGGACTAGGAGCGCCAGATACGCAGTATTTT. This codes for CSARDWGLGAPDTQYF.

This rearrangement joins TRBV7-3 to TRBJ1-6; 8 nucleotides line up with TRBD1. CDR3 length equals 14 residues. CDR1 SGHTA and CDR2 FQGTGA come from the germline V gene. V trimming: 5 bases; J trimming: 7 bases; junction bases outside the gene matches: 4. In DNA form, the CDR3 reads TGTGCCAGCAGCCTGACAGGGGCGAATTCACCCCTCCACTTT. This encodes CASSLTGANSPLHF.

This clonotype came up many times. This chain connects TRBV7-9 to TRBJ2-3, with a tentative D call TRBD2 (5 bases). Looked up from germline, CDR1 is SEHNR and CDR2 is FQNEAQ (reference sequence). V was cut by 6 bases and J by 3 bases, with 19 bases left in between. The CDR3 has 16 residues. This CDR3 reads CASSPPPRLSTDTQYF. The DNA for the CDR3 is TGTGCCAGCAGTCCCCCCCCGAGACTAAGTACAGATACGCAGTATTTT.

This clonotype was observed at least ten times. V usage is TRBV9 and J usage is TRBJ1-1, with D maybe TRBD1 (6 bases). With 3 bases removed from V and 1 base from J, the gap between germline ends came to 7 bases. Germline CDR1 reads SGDLS; CDR2 reads YYNGEE. This CDR3 has 13 residues. DNA of the CDR3: TGTGCCAGCAGCGCGGGACAGAACACTGAAGCTTTCTTT. It translates to CASSAGQNTEAFF.

This chain connects TRBV9 to TRBJ2-1, with a tentative D call TRBD2 (5 bases). This CDR3 is built from 14 residues. The germline CDR1 and CDR2 sequences are SGDLS and YYNGEE. V was shortened by 0 bases and J by 8 bases, with 12 bases between the two germline ends. CDR3 sequence (DNA): TGTGCCAGCAGCGTAGTTAGCAGGACTGATGAGCAGTTCTTC. It is translated as CASSVVSRTDEQFF.

This clonotype has at least ten counts. J is TRBJ2-7 and V is TRBV15, with 9 positions matching TRBD1. Germline V gene sequence: CDR1 LNHNV, CDR2 YYDKDF (reference sequence). The J segment lost 0 bases and the V segment lost 5 bases, leaving 5 bases of the junction unmatched. The CDR3 runs to 15 residues. CDR3 DNA sequence: TGTGCCACCAGCCCGGACAGGGGAAGCTCCTACGAGCAGTACTTC. This encodes CATSPDRGSSYEQYF.

Many counts were recorded for this clonotype. V and J are TRBV20-1 and TRBJ1-2, with D possibly matching TRBD1 (5 bases). From germline, CDR1 is DFQATT and CDR2 SNEGSKA (reference sequence). The CDR3 consists of 14 residues. V was cut by 3 bases and J by 4 bases, with 15 bases left in between. The CDR3 bases are TGCAGTGCTAGGTTTGGGGCCCAGGTCTATGGCTACACCTTC. It yields the protein CSARFGAQVYGYTF.

This clonotype was seen many times. V and J are TRBV28 and TRBJ1-5; no reliable D call. Germline CDR1 and CDR2: MDHEN and SYDVKM. The CDR3 extends over 12 amino acids. V gave up 6 bases and J gave up 6 bases, with 9 bases separating them. This chain's CDR3 is CASSPVGQPQHF. CDR3 DNA: TGTGCCAGCAGCCCCGTAGGTCAGCCCCAGCATTTT.

The table lists this clonotype with a count of one. The gene calls are TRBV28 and TRBJ2-5; D might be TRBD1 or TRBD2, each matching 6 bases. The J call is doubtful: the DNA matches TRBJ2-7 better. The CDR3 is 15 amino acids. Germline loops: CDR1 MDHEN, CDR2 SYDVKM. The DNA for the CDR3 is TGTGCCAGCACCCGCGGGACACTTCGTTGGGGCGAGCAGTACTTC. It is translated as CASTRGTLRWGEQYF.

This rearrangement joins TRBV20-1 to TRBJ2-3; D ambiguous. Germline CDR1 reads DFQATT; CDR2 reads SNEGSKA (reference sequence). V was trimmed by 2 bases and J by 1 base, leaving 13 bases between them. This CDR3 comprises 15 residues. As DNA, the CDR3 is TGCAGTGCTAGACCCGTAGGACGTGGCACAGATACGCAGTATTTT. The encoded protein is CSARPVGRGTDTQYF.

This clonotype appeared many times. This chain uses TRBV11-3 with TRBJ2-4, with D perhaps matching TRBD2 (5 bases). CDR3 length equals 13 residues. Trimming removed 1 base from V and 7 bases from J, with 8 bases in between. CDR1 is SGHNT and CDR2 is YENEEA in the germline V gene. The CDR3 DNA sequence: TGTGCCAGCAGCTTAGCCCCGGGGAACATTCAGTACTTC. This codes for CASSLAPGNIQYF.

J is TRBJ1-2 and V is TRBV28, with 7 nucleotides matching TRBD1. Germline V gives CDR1 MDHEN, CDR2 SYDVKM. V was pared by 4 bases and J by 0 bases, with 11 bases of the junction left unmatched. The CDR3 is made up of 17 amino acids. CDR3 residues: CASSSQQGVLANYGYTF. CDR3 nucleotide sequence: TGTGCCAGCAGTTCACAGCAGGGGGTTTTGGCTAACTATGGCTACACCTTC.

This clonotype was counted a few times. The chain employs TRBV18 and TRBJ2-3; tentative D call: TRBD2 (6 bases). V lost 3 bases to trimming and J lost 5 bases, with 15 bases between them. From germline, CDR1 is KGHSH and CDR2 LQKENI. This CDR3 spans 15 amino acids. The chain's CDR3 is CASSPRDSQGDTQYF. The CDR3, as DNA: TGTGCCAGCTCACCGCGGGACTCCCAGGGAGATACGCAGTATTTT. The variable domain in full, with the rest retrieved from reference TRBV18 and TRBJ2-3, is NAGVMQNPRHLVRRRGQEARLRCSPMKGHSHVYWYRQLPEEGLKFMVYLQKENIIDESGMPKERFSAEFPKEGPSILRIQQVVRGDSAAYFCASSPRDSQGDTQYFGPGTRLTVL.

This clonotype has more than one count but fewer than ten. The CDR3 reads CASSPPEGPETQYF. The CDR3 DNA is TGTGCCAGCAGCCCACCGGAGGGTCCAGAGACCCAGTACTTC. V is TRBV3-1 and J is TRBJ2-5; a possible D gene is TRBD2 (6 bases). Trimming took off 4 bases at V and 4 bases at J, with 13 bases between the two ends. Germline V lookup: CDR1 LGHDT, CDR2 YNNKEL (reference sequence). This CDR3 spans 14 amino acids.

This clonotype was observed at least ten times. The chain uses TRBV29-1 and TRBJ2-7; 8 bases agree with TRBD1. The germline V gene has CDR1 SQVTM and CDR2 ANQGSEA. With V trimmed by 6 bases and J by 3 bases, 7 bases remained unmatched. This CDR3 is 13 amino acids long. CDR3 sequence reads: CSVWNRGNYEQYF. Here the CDR3 DNA reads TGCAGCGTGTGGAACAGGGGGAACTACGAGCAGTACTTC.